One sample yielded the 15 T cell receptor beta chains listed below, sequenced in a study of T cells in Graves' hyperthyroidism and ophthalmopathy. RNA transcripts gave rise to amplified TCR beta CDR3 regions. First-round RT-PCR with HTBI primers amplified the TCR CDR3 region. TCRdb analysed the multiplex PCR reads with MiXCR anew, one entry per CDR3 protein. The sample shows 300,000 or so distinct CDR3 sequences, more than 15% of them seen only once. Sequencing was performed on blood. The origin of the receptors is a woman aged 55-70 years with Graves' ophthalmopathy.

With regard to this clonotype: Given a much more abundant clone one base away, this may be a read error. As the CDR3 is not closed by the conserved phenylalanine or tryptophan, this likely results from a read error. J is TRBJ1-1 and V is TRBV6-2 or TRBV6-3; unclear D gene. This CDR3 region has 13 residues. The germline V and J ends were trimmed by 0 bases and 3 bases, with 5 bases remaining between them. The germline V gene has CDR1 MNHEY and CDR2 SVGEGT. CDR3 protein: CASSYSRDTEAFL. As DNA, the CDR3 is TGTGCCAGCAGTTACTCACGGGACACTGAAGCTTTCCTT.

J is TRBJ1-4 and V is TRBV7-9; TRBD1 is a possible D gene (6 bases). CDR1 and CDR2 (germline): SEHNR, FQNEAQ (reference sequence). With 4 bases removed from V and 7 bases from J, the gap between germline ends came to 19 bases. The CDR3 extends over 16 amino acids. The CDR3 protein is CASSSRHSDRSEKLFF. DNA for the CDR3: TGTGCCAGCAGCTCCCGACACTCCGACAGGAGTGAAAAACTGTTTTTT.

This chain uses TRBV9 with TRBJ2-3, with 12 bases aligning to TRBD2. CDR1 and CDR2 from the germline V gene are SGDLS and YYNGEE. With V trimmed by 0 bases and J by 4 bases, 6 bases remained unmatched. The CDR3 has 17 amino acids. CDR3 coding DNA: TGTGCCAGCAGCGTAGCGGCTAGCGGGGGGGCACCAGATACGCAGTATTTT. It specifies CASSVAASGGAPDTQYF.

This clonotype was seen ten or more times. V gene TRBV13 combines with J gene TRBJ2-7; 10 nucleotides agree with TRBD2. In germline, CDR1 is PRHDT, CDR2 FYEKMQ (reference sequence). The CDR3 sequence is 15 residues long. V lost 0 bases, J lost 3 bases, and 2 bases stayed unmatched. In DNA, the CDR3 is TGTGCCAGCAGCTTAGGCACTAGCGGGGTCTACGAGCAGTACTTC. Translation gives CASSLGTSGVYEQYF.

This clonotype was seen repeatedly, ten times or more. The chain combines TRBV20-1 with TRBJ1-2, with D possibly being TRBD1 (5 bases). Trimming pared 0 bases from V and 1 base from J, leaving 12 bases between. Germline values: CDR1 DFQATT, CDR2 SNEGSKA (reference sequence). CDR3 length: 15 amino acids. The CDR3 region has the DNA TGCAGTGCTAGAGATAGGAGACAGCGTAACTATGGCTACACCTTC. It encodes CSARDRRQRNYGYTF.

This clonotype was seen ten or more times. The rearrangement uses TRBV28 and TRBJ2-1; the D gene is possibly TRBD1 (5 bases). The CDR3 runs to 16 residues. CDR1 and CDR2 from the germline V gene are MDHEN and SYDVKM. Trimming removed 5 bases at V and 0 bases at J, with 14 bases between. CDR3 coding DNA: TGTGCCAGCAGTCCCGGACAAAGGAGCTCCTACAATGAGCAGTTCTTC. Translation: CASSPGQRSSYNEQFF. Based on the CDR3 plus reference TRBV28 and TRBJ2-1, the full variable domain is DVKVTQSSRYLVKRTGEKVFLECVQDMDHENMFWYRQDPGLGLRLIYFSYDVKMKEKGDIPEGYSVSREKKERFSLILESASTNQTSMYLCASSPGQRSSYNEQFFGPGTRLTVL.

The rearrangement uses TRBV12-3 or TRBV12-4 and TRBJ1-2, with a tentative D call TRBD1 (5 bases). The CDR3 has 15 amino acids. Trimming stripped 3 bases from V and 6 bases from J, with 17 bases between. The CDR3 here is CASSFLEGAGHGYTF. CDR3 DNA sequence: TGTGCCAGCAGTTTTCTTGAGGGCGCGGGGCATGGCTACACCTTC.

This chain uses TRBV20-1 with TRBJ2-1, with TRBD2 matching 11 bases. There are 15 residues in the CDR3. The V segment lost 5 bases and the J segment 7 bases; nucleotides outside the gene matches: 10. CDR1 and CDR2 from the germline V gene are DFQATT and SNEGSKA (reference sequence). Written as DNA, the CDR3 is TGCAGTGCTCCCCATACTAGCGGGGGTGGTAATGAGCAGTTCTTC. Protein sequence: CSAPHTSGGGNEQFF.

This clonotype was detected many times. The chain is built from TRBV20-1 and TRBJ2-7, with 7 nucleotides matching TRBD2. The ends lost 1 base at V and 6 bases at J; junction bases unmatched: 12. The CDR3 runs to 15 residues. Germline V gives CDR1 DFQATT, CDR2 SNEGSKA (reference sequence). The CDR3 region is CSARVPSGTGSEQYF. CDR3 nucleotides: TGCAGTGCTAGAGTCCCTAGCGGAACGGGGAGCGAGCAGTACTTC.

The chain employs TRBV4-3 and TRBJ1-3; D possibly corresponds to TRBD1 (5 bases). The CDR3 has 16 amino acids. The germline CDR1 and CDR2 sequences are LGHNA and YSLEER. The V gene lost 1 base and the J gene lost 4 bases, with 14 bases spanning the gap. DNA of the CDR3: TGCGCCAGCAGCCAAGGAGCCGTGACAGCGGGAAACACCATATATTTT. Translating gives CASSQGAVTAGNTIYF.

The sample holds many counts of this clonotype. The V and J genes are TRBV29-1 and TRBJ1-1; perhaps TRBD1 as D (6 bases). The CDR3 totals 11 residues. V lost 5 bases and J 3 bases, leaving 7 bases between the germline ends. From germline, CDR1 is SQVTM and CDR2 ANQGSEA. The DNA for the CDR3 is TGCAGCGTTTCAGGGGACACTGAAGCTTTCTTT. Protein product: CSVSGDTEAFF.

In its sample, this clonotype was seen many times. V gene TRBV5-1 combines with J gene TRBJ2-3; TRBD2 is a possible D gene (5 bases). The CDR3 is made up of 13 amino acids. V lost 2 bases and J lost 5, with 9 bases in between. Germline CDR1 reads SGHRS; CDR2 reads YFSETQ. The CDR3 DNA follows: TGCGCCAGCAGCTTCGACTACCGAGATACGCAGTATTTT. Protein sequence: CASSFDYRDTQYF.

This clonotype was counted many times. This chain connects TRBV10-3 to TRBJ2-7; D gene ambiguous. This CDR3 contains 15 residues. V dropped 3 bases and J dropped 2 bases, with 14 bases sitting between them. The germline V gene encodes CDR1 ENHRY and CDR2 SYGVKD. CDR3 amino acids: CAISDGNGRTYEQYF. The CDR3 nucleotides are TGTGCCATCAGTGATGGGAACGGGCGGACCTACGAGCAGTACTTC.

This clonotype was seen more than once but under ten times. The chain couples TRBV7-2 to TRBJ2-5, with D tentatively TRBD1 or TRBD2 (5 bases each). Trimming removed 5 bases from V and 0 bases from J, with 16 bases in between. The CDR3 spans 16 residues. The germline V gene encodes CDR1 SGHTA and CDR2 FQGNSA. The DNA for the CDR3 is TGTGCCAGCAGCGCCGGGCCGGGGCGCTACCAAGAGACCCAGTACTTC. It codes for CASSAGPGRYQETQYF.

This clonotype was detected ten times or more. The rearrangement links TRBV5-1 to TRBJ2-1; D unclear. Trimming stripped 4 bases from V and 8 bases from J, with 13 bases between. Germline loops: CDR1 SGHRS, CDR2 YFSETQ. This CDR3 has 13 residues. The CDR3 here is CASSPLGGHEQFF. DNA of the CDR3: TGCGCCAGCAGCCCCCTGGGCGGCCATGAGCAGTTCTTC.